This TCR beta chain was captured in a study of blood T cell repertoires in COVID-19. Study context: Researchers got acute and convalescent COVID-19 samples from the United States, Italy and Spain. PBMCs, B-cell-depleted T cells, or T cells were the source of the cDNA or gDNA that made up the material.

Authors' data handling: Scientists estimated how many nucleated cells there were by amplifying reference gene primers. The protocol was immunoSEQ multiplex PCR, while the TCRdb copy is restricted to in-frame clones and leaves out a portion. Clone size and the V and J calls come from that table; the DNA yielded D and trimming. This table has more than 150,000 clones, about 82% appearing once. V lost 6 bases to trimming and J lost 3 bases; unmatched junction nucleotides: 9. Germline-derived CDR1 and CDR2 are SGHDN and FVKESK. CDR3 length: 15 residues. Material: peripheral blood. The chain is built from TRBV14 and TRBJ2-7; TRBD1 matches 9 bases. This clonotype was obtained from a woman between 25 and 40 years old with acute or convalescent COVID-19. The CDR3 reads CASSPTGGEGYEQYF. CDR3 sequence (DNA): TGTGCCAGCAGTCCTACAGGGGGCGAAGGCTACGAGCAGTACTTC.